Listed here are 5 T cell receptor beta chains from one sample, sequenced in a study of blood T cell repertoires in COVID-19. TCRdb's table, derived via immunoSEQ multiplex PCR, lists solely in-frame clones and lacks some. The data hold about 110,000 clones, with about 80% observed a single time. The sequenced sample consisted of peripheral blood. The receptors stem from a woman of 80 years or more with active or convalescent COVID-19.

This chain links TRBV6-1 with TRBJ2-2, with D perhaps TRBD1 (6 bases). The CDR3 runs 16 residues. With 3 bases removed from V and 6 bases from J, the gap between germline ends came to 17 bases. Per the germline V gene, CDR1 is MNHNS and CDR2 is SASEGT. The CDR3 nucleotides are TGTGCCAGCAGTGACCGGGACATCCCGTTTTCCGGGGAGCTGTTTTTT. Translating gives CASSDRDIPFSGELFF.

The chain has TRBV27 and TRBJ1-1; D is possibly TRBD1 (5 bases). V shed 5 bases and J shed 1 base, with 17 bases lying between them. Germline V gives CDR1 MNHEY, CDR2 SMNVEV (reference sequence). There are 16 residues in the CDR3. The CDR3 region is CASSLTLGHKNTEAFF. CDR3 nucleotides: TGTGCCAGCAGTCTAACTCTTGGACATAAGAACACTGAAGCTTTCTTT.

The rearrangement links TRBV6-6 to TRBJ1-5; perhaps TRBD1 as D (5 bases). The V and J ends lost 6 bases and 6 bases respectively, with 15 bases between them. Per germline, CDR1 MNHNY and CDR2 SVGAGI (reference sequence). The CDR3 length is 14 residues. The CDR3, as DNA: TGTGCCAGCAGCCCCAGGGAAGATGGTCAGCCCCAGCATTTT. This encodes CASSPREDGQPQHF.

The rearrangement uses TRBV2 and TRBJ2-5; D not resolved. CDR3 length: 14 residues. Germline V gene data show CDR1 as SNHLY and CDR2 as FYNNEI. V gave up 7 bases and J gave up 1 base, with 13 bases separating them. This CDR3 is CASTEQTLQETQYF. CDR3 bases: TGTGCCAGCACCGAGCAAACCCTCCAAGAGACCCAGTACTTC. Full variable domain (missing parts from reference TRBV2 and TRBJ2-5): EPEVTQTPSHQVTQMGQEVILRCVPISNHLYFYWYRQILGQKVEFLVSFYNNEISEKSEIFDDQFSVERPDGSNFTLKIRSTKLEDSAMYFCASTEQTLQETQYFGPGTRLLVL.

The chain has TRBV28 and TRBJ1-2; TRBD1 matches at 7 bases. J was trimmed by 2 bases and V by 6 bases; bases with no gene match: 3. This CDR3 is 13 amino acids long. The germline V gene encodes CDR1 MDHEN and CDR2 SYDVKM. CDR3 coding DNA: TGTGCCAGCAGCCCGACAGGGAACTATGGCTACACCTTC. It is translated as CASSPTGNYGYTF.